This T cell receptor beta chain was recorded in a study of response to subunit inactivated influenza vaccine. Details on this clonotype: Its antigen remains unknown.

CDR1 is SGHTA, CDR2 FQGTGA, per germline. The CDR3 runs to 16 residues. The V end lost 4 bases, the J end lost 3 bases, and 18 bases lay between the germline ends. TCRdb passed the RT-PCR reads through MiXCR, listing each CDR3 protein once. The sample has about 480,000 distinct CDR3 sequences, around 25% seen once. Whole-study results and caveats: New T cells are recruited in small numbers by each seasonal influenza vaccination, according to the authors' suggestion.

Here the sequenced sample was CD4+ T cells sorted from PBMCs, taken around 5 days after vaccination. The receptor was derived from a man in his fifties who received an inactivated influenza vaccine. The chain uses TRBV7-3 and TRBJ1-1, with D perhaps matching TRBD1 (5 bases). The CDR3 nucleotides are TGTGCCAGCAGCTATTCCTACAGGATCCAGGACACTGAAGCTTTCTTT. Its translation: CASSYSYRIQDTEAFF.